A single sample gave rise to the 17 T cell receptor beta chains below, sequenced in a study of T-cell memory formation after mild COVID-19. MiXCR was run by TCRdb on the 5' RACE reads, yielding one entry per CDR3 protein. The sample has some 320,000 distinct CDR3 sequences, around a sixth seen once. The sequenced sample consisted of PBMCs or a T cell subset sorted from them (not recorded which). These receptors originate from a young man who had mild COVID-19 (a few samples of this study predate the infection). Cell type and time point are not known.

The rearrangement uses TRBV29-1 and TRBJ1-1; 8 bases are a match to TRBD1. Germline V gene lookup returns CDR1 SQVTM and CDR2 ANQGSEA. V dropped 4 bases and J dropped 6; count of bases not matched to a gene: 10. The CDR3 is made up of 14 amino acids. CDR3: CSVVGQGAKAEAFF. CDR3 in DNA: TGCAGCGTTGTTGGGCAGGGGGCGAAGGCTGAAGCTTTCTTT.

This clonotype was observed a handful of times. CDR3 in amino acids: CASSLSTGDRPLAKNIQYF. The CDR3 region has the DNA TGTGCCAGCAGCCTATCGACGGGGGACAGGCCCCTAGCCAAAAACATTCAGTACTTC. V gene TRBV7-9 combines with J gene TRBJ2-4; 8 bases fit TRBD1. The CDR3 is 19 residues long. The V gene's germline CDR1 is SEHNR and CDR2 FQNEAQ (reference sequence). Trimming removed 5 bases from V and 0 bases from J; junction bases left unmatched: 15.

J is TRBJ2-7 and V is TRBV20-1; D uncertain. The CDR3 contains 11 residues. V gave up 3 bases and J gave up 4 bases, with 7 bases separating them. In germline, CDR1 is DFQATT, CDR2 SNEGSKA (reference sequence). CDR3 in DNA: TGCAGTGCTAGTAGGGCGTACGAGCAGTACTTC. This translates into CSASRAYEQYF.

This clonotype has more than one count but fewer than ten. V usage is TRBV7-3 and J usage is TRBJ2-3; 9 nucleotides align to TRBD2. There are 15 residues in the CDR3. V shed 5 bases and J 5 bases; nucleotides not matched to a gene: 8. Germline assignment: CDR1 SGHTA and CDR2 FQGTGA. Here the CDR3 reads CASSRTRGGKDTQYF. The CDR3 DNA sequence: TGTGCCAGCAGCCGGACGCGGGGGGGCAAAGATACGCAGTATTTT.

V usage is TRBV7-2 and J usage is TRBJ1-2, with D maybe TRBD1 (6 bases). The CDR3 covers 15 residues. V was cut by 7 bases and J by 2 bases, with 17 bases left in between. The germline gives CDR1 SGHTA, CDR2 FQGNSA. The CDR3 reads CASTRYLTGNYGYTF. The CDR3 nucleotides are TGTGCCAGCACCCGCTACCTTACAGGGAACTATGGCTACACCTTC.

This clonotype was observed a handful of times. The CDR3 nucleotides are TGTGCAAGTCGCTTACGTCCCGGGACAGGCTTCGAGCAGTACGTC. Encoded protein: CASRLRPGTGFEQYV. The J gene is TRBJ2-7, the V gene TRBV12-2; the table's D call, TRBD1, was not checked against the DNA. TRBV12-2 is annotated as a pseudogene. The CDR3 runs 15 residues.

The chain uses TRBV5-4 and TRBJ2-5; 11 nucleotides match TRBD2. The germline gives CDR1 SGHNT, CDR2 YYREEE (reference sequence). CDR3 size: 16 residues. The V gene end was trimmed by 3 bases and the J gene end by 5 bases; junction bases not matched to a gene: 9. In nucleotides, the CDR3 is TGTGCCAGCAGCTCCGGTGATAGCGGGGGGGAGGAGACCCAGTACTTC. Translation gives CASSSGDSGGEETQYF. Looking up the rest from reference TRBV5-4 and TRBJ2-5 gives the full variable domain: ETGVTQSPTHLIKTRGQQVTLRCSSQSGHNTVSWYQQALGQGPQFIFQYYREEENGRGNFPPRFSGLQFPNYSSELNVNALELDDSALYLCASSSGDSGGEETQYFGPGTRLLVL.

Ten or more counts support this clonotype. This sequence joins TRBV4-1 and TRBJ2-5; possibly TRBD1 or TRBD2 for D (7 bases each). The CDR3 is made up of 16 amino acids. CDR1 MGHRA and CDR2 YSYEKL come from the germline V gene. Trimming removed 1 base from V and 5 bases from J, with 17 bases in between. The CDR3 spells CASSQAGAGGGETQYF. CDR3 coding DNA: TGCGCCAGCAGCCAAGCTGGAGCAGGGGGGGGGGAGACCCAGTACTTC.

This rearrangement joins TRBV7-2 to TRBJ2-5; possible D gene TRBD2, 7 bases. The CDR3 has 14 amino acids. Looked up from germline, CDR1 is SGHTA and CDR2 is FQGNSA. V lost 5 bases, J lost 4 bases, and 14 bases lay in between. The CDR3 DNA reads TGTGCCAGCAGCACCTGGGGGGGCGGAGAGACCCAGTACTTC. Amino acids: CASSTWGGGETQYF.

This clonotype was found many times. The chain couples TRBV7-9 to TRBJ2-7, with TRBD1 matching over 8 bases. Germline CDR1 is SEHNR and CDR2 is FQNEAQ (reference sequence). The junction had 13 bases not matched to a gene; V was cut back by 5 bases and J by 4 bases. The CDR3 totals 16 residues. The CDR3 loop is CASSEKGTGPRYEQYF. CDR3 DNA sequence: TGTGCCAGCAGCGAGAAGGGGACAGGCCCTAGATACGAGCAGTACTTC.

As to this clonotype: An end of the junction does not agree with germline; a read error may underlie this. This chain uses TRBV4-3 with TRBJ2-5, with D tentatively TRBD1 (6 bases). Germline CDR1 LGHNA, CDR2 YSLEER. CDR3 length equals 14 residues. The CDR3 DNA is TGCGCCAGCAGCGAACAGGGCCCCCAAGAGACCCAGCACTTC. Its translation: CASSEQGPQETQHF.

This clonotype was detected only a few times. The chain recombines TRBV12-3 or TRBV12-4 with TRBJ2-7; 9 nucleotides align to TRBD1. The V and J ends lost 6 bases and 3 bases, in that order; junction bases with no gene match: 9. This CDR3 comprises 15 residues. In nucleotides, the CDR3 is TGTGCCAGCAGCCCATCCTGGGACAGGGACTACGAGCAGTACTTC. Translated, it gives CASSPSWDRDYEQYF.

This clonotype came up many times. The chain employs TRBV6-6 and TRBJ1-4; D gene uncertain. With 7 bases removed from V and 4 bases from J, the gap between germline ends came to 13 bases. The CDR3 is made up of 14 amino acids. Germline CDR1 MNHNY, CDR2 SVGAGI (reference sequence). The CDR3 here is CASTAGLRNEKLFF. The CDR3 DNA reads as TGTGCCAGCACTGCTGGCCTACGTAATGAAAAACTGTTTTTT.

This clonotype came up a few times. V is TRBV7-9 and J is TRBJ1-1; D not certain. Trimming removed 3 bases at V and 3 bases at J, with 11 bases between. The length of the CDR3 is 14 residues. Germline V CDR1 and CDR2: SEHNR, FQNEAQ (reference sequence). CDR3 in amino acids: CASSLIGPDTEAFF. The CDR3 nucleotides are TGTGCCAGCAGCTTGATTGGTCCGGACACTGAAGCTTTCTTT.

This clonotype was seen a handful of times. This sequence joins TRBV7-2 and TRBJ1-3, with 7 bases identical to TRBD1. The CDR3 is 14 amino acids. The V and J ends lost 4 bases and 7 bases, in that order; junction bases with no gene match: 7. Germline V CDR1 and CDR2: SGHTA, FQGNSA. The CDR3 loop reads CASSWDRLGNTIYF. The CDR3 nucleotides read TGTGCCAGCAGCTGGGACAGATTGGGGAACACCATATATTTT.

This clonotype appeared a few times. The chain uses TRBV12-3 or TRBV12-4 and TRBJ1-2; D gene uncertain. The CDR3 extends over 14 amino acids. V was cut by 3 bases and J by 2 bases, with 10 bases left in between. The CDR3 is CASSFHGTNYGYTF. DNA for the CDR3: TGTGCCAGCAGTTTTCACGGAACCAACTATGGCTACACCTTC.

There are a few counts of this clonotype. The chain joins TRBV4-3 to TRBJ2-7; a weak D match, TRBD1 (6 bases). CDR1 is LGHNA and CDR2 is YSLEER in the germline V gene. The CDR3 consists of 15 residues. The ends were cut back, 0 bases at V and 2 bases at J, with 11 bases in the middle. CDR3 region: CASSQDYRATYEQYF. The CDR3 DNA is TGCGCCAGCAGCCAAGATTACAGGGCAACCTACGAGCAGTACTTC.